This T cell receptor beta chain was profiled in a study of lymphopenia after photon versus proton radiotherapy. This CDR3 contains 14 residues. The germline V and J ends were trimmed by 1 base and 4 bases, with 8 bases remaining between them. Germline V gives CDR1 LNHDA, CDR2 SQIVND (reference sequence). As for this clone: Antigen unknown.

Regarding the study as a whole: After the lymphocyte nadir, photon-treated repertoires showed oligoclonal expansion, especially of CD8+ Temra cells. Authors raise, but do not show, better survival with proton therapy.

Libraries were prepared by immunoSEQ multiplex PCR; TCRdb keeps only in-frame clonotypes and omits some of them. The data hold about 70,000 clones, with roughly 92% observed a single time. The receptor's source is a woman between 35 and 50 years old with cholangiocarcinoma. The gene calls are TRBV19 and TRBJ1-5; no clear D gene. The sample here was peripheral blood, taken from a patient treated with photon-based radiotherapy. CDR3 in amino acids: CASSIVRGNQPQHF. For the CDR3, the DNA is TGTGCCAGTAGTATAGTCCGGGGAAATCAGCCCCAGCATTTT.